This TCR beta chain was recovered during a study of shared clonotypes between healthy human individuals. TCRdb keeps only in-frame clones here, not all; method: immunoSEQ multiplex PCR. The table has approximately 2,000,000 clones, around 93% seen once. The germline V and J ends were trimmed by 4 bases and 4 bases, with 10 bases remaining between them. This CDR3 has 13 residues. Germline V gene data show CDR1 as MNHEY and CDR2 as SVGAGI. A few counts support this clone. The sequenced sample was naive CD4+ T cells from PBMCs. The subset was: CD45RA+ positively selected. The source is a young man in good health. Some clones in this sample may be carry-over from other donors' samples. This chain links TRBV6-5 with TRBJ1-1; maybe TRBD1 (6 bases). Here the CDR3 reads CASSFDRSTEAFF. The CDR3 DNA sequence: TGTGCCAGCAGTTTCGACAGGAGCACTGAAGCTTTCTTT.